The 23 T cell receptor beta chains below come from one sample, sequenced in a study of shared clonotypes between healthy human individuals. Data came from immunoSEQ multiplex PCR; TCRdb stores just in-frame clones and leaves some out. Of millions of clones in the sample, roughly 96% are singletons; the top ten hold roughly 0.13%. Sequenced material: naive CD4+ T cells sorted from blood. Subset defined: CD45RA+ positively selected. The receptor source for this set is a man aged 18 to 30 in good health.

Ten or more counts support this clone. The same CDR3 is also encoded by other DNA sequences in this sample. V gene TRBV30 combines with J gene TRBJ2-3; 9 bases are a match to TRBD1. The CDR3 is 13 amino acids. V lost 7 bases to trimming and J lost 3 bases; unmatched junction nucleotides: 5. Germline CDR1 GTSNPN, CDR2 SVGIG (reference sequence). This chain's CDR3 is CASQTGGTDTQYF. CDR3 bases: TGTGCCTCCCAGACAGGGGGGACAGATACGCAGTATTTT.

The chain recombines TRBV5-1 with TRBJ2-3; 7 positions agree with TRBD2. Looked up from germline, CDR1 is SGHRS and CDR2 is YFSETQ. This CDR3 has 16 residues. Trimming cost V 2 bases and J 2 bases; bases outside gene matches: 8. The CDR3 DNA reads TGCGCCAGCAGCTTAAGCCGGGACTATGACACAGATACGCAGTATTTT. It codes for CASSLSRDYDTDTQYF.

J is TRBJ1-2 and V is TRBV9, with 8 bases matching TRBD1. V lost 7 bases and J lost 7; bases outside the gene matches: 3. CDR1 is SGDLS, CDR2 YYNGEE, per germline. The CDR3 runs 11 residues. The CDR3 reads CASQGAGGYTF. In DNA, the CDR3 is TGTGCCAGCCAGGGGGCCGGTGGCTACACCTTC.

This clone showed up just a few times. The chain joins TRBV18 to TRBJ2-1; either TRBD1 or TRBD2 may supply D (5 bases each). V lost 2 bases, J lost 10 bases, and 9 bases lay in between. The CDR3 is 12 residues long. CDR1 and CDR2 (germline): KGHSH, LQKENI. This CDR3 reads CASSPEGREQFF. As DNA, the CDR3 is TGTGCCAGCTCACCAGAGGGGCGGGAGCAGTTCTTC.

The chain recombines TRBV27 with TRBJ1-4, with no clear D. The CDR3 is 14 amino acids. Trimming shortened V by 2 bases and J by 0 bases, and 4 bases separated the two germline ends. Looked up from germline, CDR1 is MNHEY and CDR2 is SMNVEV (reference sequence). The CDR3: CASSLLATNEKLFF. CDR3 nucleotide sequence: TGTGCCAGCAGTTTACTAGCAACTAATGAAAAACTGTTTTTT.

The V gene is TRBV2, the J gene TRBJ1-6; no definite D call. Between the trimmed V and J ends, which lost 0 bases and 7 bases, there was a span of 10 bases. In germline, CDR1 is SNHLY, CDR2 FYNNEI. This CDR3 has 15 residues. The CDR3 loop reads CASSEAMAGNSPLHF. The CDR3 coding sequence is TGTGCCAGCAGTGAAGCGATGGCGGGGAATTCACCCCTCCACTTT.

The chain links TRBV30 to TRBJ1-6; tentatively, D is TRBD1 (5 bases). Trimming pared 3 bases from V and 5 bases from J, leaving 8 bases between. Germline CDR1 reads GTSNPN; CDR2 reads SVGIG (reference sequence). The CDR3 has 13 amino acids. DNA for the CDR3: TGTGCCTGGAGGGGACTGAATAATTCACCCCTCCACTTT. It codes for CAWRGLNNSPLHF.

On this clone: The junction departs from germline at one end; a sequencing error may be responsible. The chain links TRBV2 to TRBJ2-5, with D uncertain. The CDR3 runs 12 residues. The germline gives CDR1 SNHLY, CDR2 FYNNEI. The CDR3 loop reads CASTQGKETQYF. CDR3 nucleotide sequence: TGTGCAAGCACGCAAGGAAAAGAGACCCAGTACTTC.

The rearrangement uses TRBV10-3 and TRBJ2-1; D is unclear. V was trimmed by 11 bases and J by 5 bases, leaving 10 bases between them. This CDR3 comprises 11 residues. Germline V gene lookup returns CDR1 ENHRY and CDR2 SYGVKD. CDR3 sequence reads: CAVARDNEQFF. The CDR3 region has the DNA TGTGCCGTCGCGAGAGACAATGAGCAGTTCTTC.

The genes are TRBV6-5 and TRBJ1-1, with no clear D. The ends were cut back, 5 bases at V and 4 bases at J, with 14 bases in the middle. The germline CDR1 and CDR2 sequences are MNHEY and SVGAGI. This CDR3 is 14 amino acids long. The CDR3 spells CASSNKGLLTEAFF. The CDR3 nucleotides are TGTGCCAGCAGTAACAAAGGACTGCTCACTGAAGCTTTCTTT.

V is TRBV10-3 and J is TRBJ2-3, with D unclear. The length of the CDR3 is 14 residues. The V end was cut by 2 bases, the J end by 1 base, with 7 bases between. Germline CDR1 reads ENHRY; CDR2 reads SYGVKD. The CDR3 sequence is CAISERGGTDTQYF. The CDR3 DNA reads as TGTGCCATCAGTGAGCGTGGGGGCACAGATACGCAGTATTTT.

This clone came up many times. The chain is built from TRBV7-9 and TRBJ1-4; D perhaps matches TRBD1 (5 bases). V lost 6 bases and J lost 0, with 11 bases in between. Per germline, CDR1 SEHNR and CDR2 FQNEAQ (reference sequence). The CDR3 consists of 15 residues. The CDR3 bases are TGTGCCAGCAGTATGGGGCAAGCAACTAATGAAAAACTGTTTTTT. Translation gives CASSMGQATNEKLFF.

This clone showed up just once. The chain employs TRBV28 and TRBJ1-6; 11 bases map to TRBD1. CDR3 length: 16 residues. Germline CDR1 MDHEN, CDR2 SYDVKM. V shed 5 bases and J 10 bases; nucleotides not matched to a gene: 10. The CDR3 spells CASSDWGQGVGSPLHF. The CDR3 nucleotides read TGTGCCAGCAGTGACTGGGGACAGGGGGTTGGCTCACCCCTCCACTTT.

This clone was seen only once. The sample contains more than one DNA sequence encoding this CDR3. V usage is TRBV11-2 and J usage is TRBJ2-1; D ambiguous. V was trimmed by 0 bases and J by 6 bases, leaving 9 bases between them. CDR1 SGHAT and CDR2 FQNNGV come from the germline V gene. The CDR3 runs to 14 residues. CDR3 region: CASSLDRLANEQFF. The CDR3 bases are TGTGCCAGCAGCTTAGATCGCCTTGCCAATGAGCAGTTCTTC.

The chain has TRBV10-3 and TRBJ2-7; 11 bases are a match to TRBD1. CDR1 is ENHRY and CDR2 is SYGVKD in the germline V gene. V was clipped by 4 bases and J by 2 bases; unmatched bases: 7. The CDR3 runs 16 residues. The CDR3 loop reads CAISGVGDRGTYEQYF. DNA of the CDR3: TGTGCCATCAGTGGGGTTGGGGACAGGGGGACCTACGAGCAGTACTTC.

CDR3 sequence reads: CASSSGAKGPNEQFF. The CDR3 nucleotides read TGTGCCAGCTCTTCCGGGGCCAAAGGTCCTAATGAGCAGTTCTTC. The chain carries TRBV18 and TRBJ2-1; the D gene could be TRBD1 or TRBD2 (5 bases each). This CDR3 has 15 residues. The germline CDR1 and CDR2 sequences are KGHSH and LQKENI. V lost 6 bases, J lost 7 bases, and 19 bases lay in between.

CDR3 sequence reads: CASSLTGTGNTGELFF. As DNA, the CDR3 is TGTGCCAGCAGCTTAACCGGGACGGGCAACACCGGGGAGCTGTTTTTT. V usage is TRBV7-3 and J usage is TRBJ2-2; D tentatively fits TRBD1 or TRBD2 (5 bases each). The CDR3 covers 16 residues. Germline V gives CDR1 SGHTA, CDR2 FQGTGA. Between the trimmed V and J ends, which lost 0 bases and 2 bases, there was a span of 10 bases.

The genes are TRBV5-4 and TRBJ2-1, with D possibly being TRBD2 (5 bases). CDR1 is SGHNT and CDR2 is YYREEE in the germline V gene (reference sequence). The V end was cut by 4 bases, the J end by 6 bases, with 8 bases between. This CDR3 comprises 12 residues. This chain's CDR3 is CASSLAPNEQFF. In nucleotides, the CDR3 is TGTGCCAGCAGCCTAGCTCCCAATGAGCAGTTCTTC.

This clone occurred once. This chain links TRBV18 with TRBJ1-4; no definite D call. The CDR3 runs 13 residues. Trimming left V 5 bases short and J 11 bases short, with 15 bases between. From germline, CDR1 is KGHSH and CDR2 LQKENI. CDR3 bases: TGTGCCAGCTCATCGGACGGAAACACCAAACTGTTTTTT. Protein product: CASSSDGNTKLFF.

The rearrangement links TRBV18 to TRBJ1-6; D gene unclear. CDR3 length equals 12 residues. V lost 5 bases and J lost 10, with 9 bases in between. Germline lookup yields CDR1 KGHSH and CDR2 LQKENI. CDR3 bases: TGTGCCAGCTCAGATCCTGGATCACCCCTCCACTTT. Protein sequence: CASSDPGSPLHF. Filled out from reference TRBV18 and TRBJ1-6, the complete variable domain reads NAGVMQNPRHLVRRRGQEARLRCSPMKGHSHVYWYRQLPEEGLKFMVYLQKENIIDESGMPKERFSAEFPKEGPSILRIQQVVRGDSAAYFCASSDPGSPLHFGNGTRLTVT.

The chain uses TRBV4-2 and TRBJ2-3; no reliable D call. Per germline, CDR1 LGHNA and CDR2 YNFKEQ. The ends were cut back, 1 base at V and 0 bases at J, with 8 bases in the middle. The CDR3 spans 15 residues. CDR3 sequence reads: CASSQATRSTDTQYF. The CDR3 DNA is TGTGCCAGCAGCCAAGCGACCCGAAGCACAGATACGCAGTATTTT.

V gene TRBV28 combines with J gene TRBJ2-1, with D unresolved. This CDR3 has 11 residues. The V and J ends lost 6 bases and 7 bases respectively, with 7 bases between them. Germline V lookup: CDR1 MDHEN, CDR2 SYDVKM. In DNA, the CDR3 is TGTGCCAGCAGCCCGGGTAATGAGCAGTTCTTC. Translating it yields CASSPGNEQFF.

The rearrangement joins TRBV6-5 to TRBJ1-2; D unclear. The germline gives CDR1 MNHEY, CDR2 SVGAGI. CDR3 length: 14 amino acids. Trimming pared 6 bases from V and 2 bases from J, leaving 13 bases between. CDR3 sequence reads: CASRGITENYGYTF. The CDR3 coding sequence is TGTGCCAGCAGGGGGATTACAGAAAACTATGGCTACACCTTC.